The clone carrying this T cell receptor (beta chain) was observed a handful of times. What it recognizes is unknown. One entry per CDR3 protein, called by TCRdb with MiXCR from the RT-PCR reads. The table shows 500,000 to 600,000 distinct CDR3 sequences, with roughly 8.2% occurring only once. Germline V gene data show CDR1 as SGHAT and CDR2 as FQNNGV. There are 14 residues in the CDR3. V lost 4 bases to trimming and J lost 5 bases, with 12 bases between them. This sample is drawn from a study of response to subunit inactivated influenza vaccine. Points from the study as a whole: It was suggested by the authors that few new T cells are recruited by each seasonal influenza vaccination.

The sequences come from PBMCs from blood, collected around 2 years after vaccination. The gene calls are TRBV11-2 and TRBJ2-1, with unresolved D. This TCR derives from a man aged 50 to 69 who received an inactivated influenza vaccine. CDR3 DNA sequence: TGTGCCAGCAGCTGGGCCAGGAACAACAATGAGCAGTTCTTC. This translates into CASSWARNNNEQFF.